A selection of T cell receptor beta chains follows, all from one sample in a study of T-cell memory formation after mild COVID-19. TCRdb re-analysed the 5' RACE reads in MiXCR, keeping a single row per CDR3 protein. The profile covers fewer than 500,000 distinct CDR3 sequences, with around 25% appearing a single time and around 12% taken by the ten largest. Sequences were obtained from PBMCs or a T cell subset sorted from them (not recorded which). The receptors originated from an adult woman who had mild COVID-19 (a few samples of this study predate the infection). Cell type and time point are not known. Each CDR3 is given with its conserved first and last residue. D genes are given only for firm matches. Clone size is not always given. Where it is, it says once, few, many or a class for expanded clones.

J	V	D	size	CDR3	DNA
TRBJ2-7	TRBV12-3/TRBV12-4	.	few	CASSSTGTFFYEQYF	TGTGCCAGCAGTTCTACCGGGACTTTTTTCTACGAGCAGTACTTC
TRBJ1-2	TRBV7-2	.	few	CASSMNPGGNYGYTF	TGTGCCAGCAGCATGAACCCCGGGGGCAACTATGGCTACACCTTC
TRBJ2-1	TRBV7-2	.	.	CASNPQGLMHHNEQFF	TGTGCCAGCAACCCCCAGGGATTAATGCACCACAATGAGCAGTTCTTC
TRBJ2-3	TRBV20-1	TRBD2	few	CSAGGLADRTDTQYF	TGCAGTGCTGGCGGACTAGCGGACCGCACAGATACGCAGTATTTT
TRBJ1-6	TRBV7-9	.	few	CASSITGRINSPLHF	TGTGCCAGCAGCATTACCGGACGGATTAATTCACCCCTCCACTTT
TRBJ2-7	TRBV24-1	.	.	CATSVGREQYF	TGTGCCACCAGTGTTGGACGCGAGCAGTACTTC
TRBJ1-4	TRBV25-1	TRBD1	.	CASTGTGYEKLFF	TGTGCCAGCACCGGGACAGGGTATGAAAAACTGTTTTTT
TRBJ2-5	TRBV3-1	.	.	CASSQTTGETQYF	TGTGCCAGCAGCCAAACTACCGGCGAGACCCAGTACTTC
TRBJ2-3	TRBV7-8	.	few	CASSSNAPGLLSDTQYF	TGTGCCAGCAGCTCTAATGCCCCGGGACTCTTATCAGATACGCAGTATTTT
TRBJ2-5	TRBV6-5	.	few	CASTGVSETQYF	TGTGCCAGCACAGGGGTCTCGGAGACCCAGTACTTC
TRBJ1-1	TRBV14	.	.	CASSQRTWVLNTEAFF	TGTGCCAGCAGCCAACGAACTTGGGTCTTGAACACTGAAGCTTTCTTT
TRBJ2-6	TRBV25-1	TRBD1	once	CASRADPGQDSSGANVLTF	TGTGCCAGCAGGGCCGACCCGGGACAGGACTCCTCTGGGGCCAACGTCCTGACTTTC
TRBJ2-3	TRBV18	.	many	CASSPGADTQYF	TGTGCCAGCTCACCGGGGGCAGATACGCAGTATTTT
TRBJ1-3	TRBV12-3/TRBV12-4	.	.	CASSLTGYGNTIYF	TGTGCCAGCAGTCTTACAGGGTACGGAAACACCATATATTTT
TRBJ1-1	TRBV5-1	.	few	CASSLEGPGQAFF	TGCGCCAGCAGCTTGGAAGGGCCAGGGCAAGCTTTCTTT
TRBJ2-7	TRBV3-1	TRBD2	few	CASSLGRFSSYEQYF	TGTGCCAGCAGCCTCGGGAGGTTTAGCTCCTACGAGCAGTACTTC